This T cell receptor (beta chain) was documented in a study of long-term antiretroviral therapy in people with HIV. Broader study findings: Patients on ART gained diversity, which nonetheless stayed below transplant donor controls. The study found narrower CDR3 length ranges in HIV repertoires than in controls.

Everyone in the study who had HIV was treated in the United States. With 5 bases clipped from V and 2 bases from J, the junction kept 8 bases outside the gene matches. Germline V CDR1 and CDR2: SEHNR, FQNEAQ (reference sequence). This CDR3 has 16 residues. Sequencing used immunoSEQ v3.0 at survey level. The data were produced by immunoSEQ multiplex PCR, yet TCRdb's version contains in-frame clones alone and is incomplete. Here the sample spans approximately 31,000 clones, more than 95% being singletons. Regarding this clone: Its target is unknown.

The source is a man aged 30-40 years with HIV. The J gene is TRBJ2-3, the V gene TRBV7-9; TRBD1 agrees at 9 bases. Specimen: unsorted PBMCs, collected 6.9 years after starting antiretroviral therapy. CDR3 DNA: TGTGCCAGCAGCACTCCCGGGACAGGGTTCACAGATACGCAGTATTTT. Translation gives CASSTPGTGFTDTQYF.